Presented here are 30 T cell receptor beta chains from one specimen sequenced in a study of blood T cells in healthy people across ages. Next came a second PCR, run for roughly 6 to 11 cycles, which used a sample-barcoded 5' primer along with a J-beta primer mix. TCRdb fed the 5' RACE reads into MiXCR, producing one record per CDR3 protein. The repertoire includes 800,000 or so distinct CDR3 sequences, 20% to 30% of them detected once, and approximately 4% sits in the top ten. These records were also assigned to another study, of T cells of mothers and their children.

The sequencing sample was made of blood. The receptor set was obtained from a boy aged 5-17 years in good health.

This clonotype was counted between two and nine times. The genes are TRBV3-1 and TRBJ1-1, with TRBD1 matching 7 bases. The trim removed 3 bases at V and 10 bases at J, leaving 8 bases unmatched. The CDR3 has 13 residues. CDR1 is LGHDT and CDR2 is YNNKEL in the germline V gene (reference sequence). The CDR3: CASSQSDRRGAFF. The CDR3 region has the DNA TGTGCCAGCAGCCAGTCGGACAGGCGGGGAGCTTTCTTT.

This clonotype was observed a handful of times. The chain combines TRBV9 with TRBJ2-5; 11 positions match TRBD2. Germline CDR1 SGDLS, CDR2 YYNGEE. This CDR3 contains 15 residues. V dropped 4 bases and J dropped 2; count of bases not matched to a gene: 4. CDR3 region: CASSPSGRSQETQYF. CDR3 bases: TGTGCCAGCAGCCCTAGCGGGAGGTCACAAGAGACCCAGTACTTC.

This chain connects TRBV7-9 to TRBJ2-3; 9 bases are shared with TRBD2. This CDR3 has 14 amino acids. J gave up 0 bases and V 6 bases, and 1 base lay outside the gene matches. The V gene's germline CDR1 is SEHNR and CDR2 FQNEAQ (reference sequence). In nucleotides, the CDR3 is TGTGCCAGCAGGCGGGAGGGGAGCACAGATACGCAGTATTTT. The encoded protein is CASRREGSTDTQYF.

V gene TRBV5-1 combines with J gene TRBJ2-3; D unresolved. Germline values: CDR1 SGHRS, CDR2 YFSETQ. The CDR3 runs 14 residues. V dropped 2 bases and J dropped 0 bases, with 7 bases sitting between them. CDR3 protein: CASSFPASTDTQYF. In DNA form, the CDR3 reads TGCGCCAGCAGCTTCCCAGCTAGCACAGATACGCAGTATTTT.

The chain links TRBV5-5 to TRBJ2-5; no definite D call. The germline V gene encodes CDR1 SGHKS and CDR2 YYEKEE (reference sequence). V lost 2 bases to trimming and J lost 2 bases, with 10 bases between them. The CDR3 is made up of 14 amino acids. The DNA of the CDR3 is TGTGCCAGCAGCTTATGGGGATCACAAGAGACCCAGTACTTC. It translates to CASSLWGSQETQYF.

This clonotype was seen a handful of times. The chain has TRBV12-3 or TRBV12-4 and TRBJ2-3; either TRBD1 or TRBD2 may fit D (5 bases each). Trimming left V 6 bases short and J 1 base short, with 17 bases between. The CDR3 contains 16 residues. CDR3 bases: TGTGCCAGCAGCCGGGACGGACCCCCGCGCACAGATACGCAGTATTTT. It codes for CASSRDGPPRTDTQYF.

The rearrangement uses TRBV4-2 and TRBJ2-1; D ambiguous. Germline CDR1 LGHNA, CDR2 YNFKEQ. The V and J ends lost 1 base and 6 bases respectively, with 10 bases between them. This CDR3 is built from 14 residues. CDR3 coding DNA: TGTGCCAGCAGCCAAGGGGGTCAGGTCAATGAGCAGTTCTTC. Its protein is CASSQGGQVNEQFF.

The chain couples TRBV16 to TRBJ1-5; D ambiguous. CDR3 length: 14 residues. V was shortened by 3 bases and J by 2 bases, with 8 bases between the two germline ends. CDR1 is KGHSY, CDR2 FQNENV, per germline. The CDR3 reads CASSHASGNQPQHF. CDR3 bases: TGTGCCAGCAGCCATGCCAGCGGCAATCAGCCCCAGCATTTT.

CDR3 bases: TGTGCCTGGACCTTTGGACAGGGGCCAGATACGCAGTATTTT. Translation: CAWTFGQGPDTQYF. V usage is TRBV30 and J usage is TRBJ2-3; 9 bases map to TRBD1. CDR1 is GTSNPN, CDR2 SVGIG, per germline (reference sequence). The V segment lost 4 bases and the J segment 4 bases; nucleotides outside the gene matches: 6. The CDR3 is 14 residues long.

This sequence joins TRBV7-9 and TRBJ2-3; tentative D call: TRBD2 (6 bases). Trimming removed 5 bases from V and 14 bases from J, with 23 bases in between. The CDR3 spans 14 residues. CDR1 is SEHNR, CDR2 FQNEAQ, per germline (reference sequence). The CDR3 reads CASSLLDAGRVLYF. The DNA of the CDR3 is TGTGCCAGCAGCCTTTTGGATGCGGGGCGGGTATTGTATTTT.

The J gene is TRBJ2-7, the V gene TRBV4-3, with a weak D call TRBD2 (6 bases). The CDR3 is 16 residues long. The germline gives CDR1 LGHNA, CDR2 YSLEER. Between the trimmed V and J ends, which lost 2 bases and 0 bases, there was a span of 14 bases. The CDR3 spells CASSQRSGGISYEQYF. CDR3 coding DNA: TGCGCCAGCAGCCAACGGAGCGGAGGGATCTCCTACGAGCAGTACTTC.

The V and J genes are TRBV5-1 and TRBJ1-1; TRBD1 agrees at 8 bases. The CDR3 sequence is 13 residues long. J was trimmed by 3 bases and V by 6 bases; bases with no gene match: 4. Germline V gives CDR1 SGHRS, CDR2 YFSETQ. DNA for the CDR3: TGCGCCAGCAACGGACAGGGTGACACTGAAGCTTTCTTT. Protein sequence: CASNGQGDTEAFF.

This chain connects TRBV20-1 to TRBJ2-5, with 15 bases that match TRBD2. The J call could be wrong; TRBJ2-1 is a better fit for the DNA end. The CDR3 sequence is 15 residues long. Germline V gives CDR1 DFQATT, CDR2 SNEGSKA (reference sequence). DNA of the CDR3: TGCAGTGCTAGCCCCGGACTAGCGGGAGGGCTGGAGCAGTTCTTC. Protein: CSASPGLAGGLEQFF.

DNA of the CDR3: TGCAGTGCTAGACGGGGGACGTCGGTTAACACCGGGGAGCTGTTTTTT. As protein: CSARRGTSVNTGELFF. This sequence joins TRBV20-1 and TRBJ2-2; a possible D gene is TRBD2 (6 bases). Germline CDR1 DFQATT, CDR2 SNEGSKA (reference sequence). Trimming took 2 bases from V and 2 from J, leaving 15 bases between them. The CDR3 sequence is 16 residues long.

V and J are TRBV20-1 and TRBJ1-3; 7 bases are a match to TRBD1. This CDR3 contains 16 residues. Germline V lookup: CDR1 DFQATT, CDR2 SNEGSKA (reference sequence). Unmatched junction bases numbered 7, after V lost 1 base and J lost 1 base. The CDR3 coding sequence is TGCAGTGCTAGAGGGGGCAGGGGGGGTTCTGGAAACACCATATATTTT. Protein sequence: CSARGGRGGSGNTIYF.

The chain employs TRBV20-1 and TRBJ2-3; the match to TRBD2 covers 12 bases. The V gene end was trimmed by 8 bases and the J gene end by 0 bases; junction bases not matched to a gene: 21. Looked up from germline, CDR1 is DFQATT and CDR2 is SNEGSKA (reference sequence). This CDR3 comprises 20 residues. Here the CDR3 DNA reads TGCAGTACAACGCCACGTGGGACTAGCGGGCCCCGCGGTAGCACAGATACGCAGTATTTT. The encoded protein is CSTTPRGTSGPRGSTDTQYF.

The chain couples TRBV7-2 to TRBJ1-2, with D possibly matching TRBD1 (5 bases). Germline CDR1 reads SGHTA; CDR2 reads FQGNSA. The CDR3 loop spans 16 amino acids. Trimming left V 1 base short and J 4 bases short, with 16 bases between. The CDR3 reads CASSLDQRPGVYGYTF. The CDR3 DNA reads TGTGCCAGCAGCTTAGATCAAAGGCCGGGGGTCTATGGCTACACCTTC.

This clonotype turned up a few times. The chain has TRBV6-1 and TRBJ2-7, with a possible D match to TRBD2 (6 bases). V lost 1 base, J lost 1 base, and 11 bases lay in between. Germline V gene lookup returns CDR1 MNHNS and CDR2 SASEGT. The CDR3 is made up of 15 amino acids. Written as DNA, the CDR3 is TGTGCCAGCAGTGAAGGGGGGGACCTATCCTACGAGCAGTACTTC. This gives the protein CASSEGGDLSYEQYF.

Concerning this clonotype itself: At one end the junction does not follow the germline gene, possibly because of a read error. The chain uses TRBV30 and TRBJ2-3; possible D gene TRBD1, 6 bases. Per germline, CDR1 GTSNPN and CDR2 SVGIG (reference sequence). This CDR3 contains 15 residues. This chain's CDR3 is CVWSPKDSSGDTQYF. CDR3 in DNA: TGTGTCTGGAGTCCCAAGGACAGCTCTGGGGATACGCAGTATTTT. Looking up the rest from reference TRBV30 and TRBJ2-3 gives the full variable domain: SQTIHQWPATLVQPVGSPLSLECTVEGTSNPNLYWYRQAAGRGLQLLFYSVGIGQISSEVPQNLSASRPQDRQFILSSKKLLLSDSGFYLCVWSPKDSSGDTQYFGPGTRLTVL.

This clonotype has more than one count but fewer than ten. The J gene is TRBJ2-2, the V gene TRBV10-3; D unclear. CDR3 length: 14 amino acids. Trimming stripped 0 bases from V and 7 bases from J, with 9 bases between. In germline, CDR1 is ENHRY, CDR2 SYGVKD. CDR3 coding DNA: TGTGCCATCAGTGAGTCTGTTTTGGGCGGGGAGCTGTTTTTT. Its translation: CAISESVLGGELFF.

The chain recombines TRBV9 with TRBJ2-5; perhaps TRBD2 as D (5 bases). Germline CDR1 and CDR2: SGDLS and YYNGEE. V was pared by 3 bases and J by 5 bases, with 14 bases between. This CDR3 comprises 14 residues. CDR3 protein: CASSEENSGETQYF. CDR3 coding DNA: TGTGCCAGCAGCGAAGAGAACTCGGGGGAGACCCAGTACTTC.

This clonotype was seen a few times. The chain employs TRBV28 and TRBJ2-5, with a weak D call TRBD1 (6 bases). V lost 6 bases and J lost 5, with 22 bases in between. Germline CDR1 and CDR2: MDHEN and SYDVKM. The CDR3 length is 16 residues. This CDR3 is CASSSDRQALRETQYF. The CDR3 bases are TGTGCCAGCAGCTCCGATAGACAGGCGCTGAGGGAGACCCAGTACTTC.

This clonotype occurred a few times. The chain combines TRBV6-2 or TRBV6-3 with TRBJ2-7; D gene ambiguous. This CDR3 has 18 residues. Germline CDR1 is MNHEY and CDR2 is SVGEGT. Trimming removed 2 bases at V and 2 bases at J, with 22 bases between. CDR3 DNA sequence: TGTGCCAGCAGTTACCCCCCTTCACTTCGGACGGCAGCCTACGAGCAGTACTTC. The encoded protein is CASSYPPSLRTAAYEQYF.

The chain combines TRBV14 with TRBJ2-5, with D unclear. Gene TRBJ2-7 matches the end of the DNA better, so the J call may be wrong. Germline CDR1 reads SGHDN; CDR2 reads FVKESK. The CDR3 runs 14 residues. CDR3 nucleotides: TGTGCCAGCAGCCAAGTTTTGAACCCCTACGAGCAGTACTTC. It translates to CASSQVLNPYEQYF.

V usage is TRBV6-1 and J usage is TRBJ1-1, with TRBD1 matching over 9 bases. The CDR3 extends over 17 amino acids. After removal of 5 bases from V and 2 bases from J, the junction contained 12 bases not matched to a gene. The germline gives CDR1 MNHNS, CDR2 SASEGT. The CDR3 sequence: CASSQSVYRGPNTEAFF. CDR3 nucleotide sequence: TGTGCCAGCAGTCAAAGCGTTTACAGGGGGCCAAACACTGAAGCTTTCTTT.

The chain has TRBV24-1 and TRBJ2-1; TRBD2 is a possible D gene (6 bases). Per germline, CDR1 KGHDR and CDR2 SFDVKD. Trimming shortened V by 0 bases and J by 5 bases, and 10 bases separated the two germline ends. The CDR3 spans 15 residues. CDR3 nucleotide sequence: TGTGCCACCAGTGATTTGCCGGGACTCCACAATGAGCAGTTCTTC. Protein product: CATSDLPGLHNEQFF.

The gene calls are TRBV4-3 and TRBJ1-2, with D perhaps matching TRBD1 (5 bases). Germline V gene sequence: CDR1 LGHNA, CDR2 YSLEER. V lost 1 base to trimming and J lost 5 bases, with 11 bases between them. CDR3 size: 14 residues. In DNA form, the CDR3 reads TGCGCCAGCAGCCAAGGAACAGGCCGGTATGGCTACACCTTC. Its translation: CASSQGTGRYGYTF.

This clonotype was found a few times. This rearrangement joins TRBV30 to TRBJ1-2, with D unclear. CDR3 length equals 12 residues. Germline CDR1 reads GTSNPN; CDR2 reads SVGIG (reference sequence). Deletions cut 2 bases from V and 1 base from J, with 5 bases between. CDR3 nucleotide sequence: TGTGCCTGGAGTTCCGATAACTATGGCTACACCTTC. Translating gives CAWSSDNYGYTF.

This clonotype was counted between two and nine times. The chain has TRBV6-4 and TRBJ1-2, with 10 positions matching TRBD1. The CDR3 sequence is 17 residues long. The trim removed 7 bases at V and 0 bases at J, leaving 11 bases unmatched. In germline, CDR1 is MRHNA, CDR2 SNTAGT. The CDR3 DNA is TGTGCCAGCATAGAAAGGGACAGGGGAGGTCCTAACTATGGCTACACCTTC. Amino acid sequence: CASIERDRGGPNYGYTF.

In its sample, this clonotype was seen a few times. This chain joins TRBV28 and TRBJ2-7; D possibly corresponds to TRBD2 (5 bases). The germline V gene encodes CDR1 MDHEN and CDR2 SYDVKM. The germline V and J ends were trimmed by 7 bases and 2 bases, with 21 bases remaining between them. The CDR3 length is 16 residues. This CDR3 is CASIGGPASFAYEQYF. The CDR3 coding sequence is TGTGCCAGCATCGGAGGACCCGCCTCCTTCGCCTACGAGCAGTACTTC.